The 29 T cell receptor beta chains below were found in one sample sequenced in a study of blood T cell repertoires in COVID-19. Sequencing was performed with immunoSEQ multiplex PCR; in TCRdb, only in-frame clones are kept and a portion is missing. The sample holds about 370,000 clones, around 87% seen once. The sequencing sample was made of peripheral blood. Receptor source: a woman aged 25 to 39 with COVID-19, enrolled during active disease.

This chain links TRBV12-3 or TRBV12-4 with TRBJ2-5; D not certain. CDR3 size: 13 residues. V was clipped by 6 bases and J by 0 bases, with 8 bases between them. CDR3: CASRTLDQETQYF. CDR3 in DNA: TGTGCCAGCAGGACGCTAGACCAAGAGACCCAGTACTTC.

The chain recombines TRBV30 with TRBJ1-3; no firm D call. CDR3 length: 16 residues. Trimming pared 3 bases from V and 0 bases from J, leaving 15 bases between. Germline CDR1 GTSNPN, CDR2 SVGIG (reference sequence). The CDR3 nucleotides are TGTGCCTGGAGCCTTTCAACGGTTACCTCTGGAAACACCATATATTTT. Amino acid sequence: CAWSLSTVTSGNTIYF.

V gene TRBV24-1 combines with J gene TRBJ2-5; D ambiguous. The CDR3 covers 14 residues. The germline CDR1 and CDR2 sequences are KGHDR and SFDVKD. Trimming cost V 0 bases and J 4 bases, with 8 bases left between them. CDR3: CATSDLDSGETQYF. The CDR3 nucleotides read TGTGCCACCAGTGATTTGGACTCGGGAGAGACCCAGTACTTC.

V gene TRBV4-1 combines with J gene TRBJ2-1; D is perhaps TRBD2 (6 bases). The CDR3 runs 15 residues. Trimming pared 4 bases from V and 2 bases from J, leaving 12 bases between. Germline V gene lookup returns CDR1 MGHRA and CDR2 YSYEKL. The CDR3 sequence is CASSRGGDAYNEQFF. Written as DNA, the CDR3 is TGCGCCAGCAGCCGGGGCGGGGACGCCTACAATGAGCAGTTCTTC.

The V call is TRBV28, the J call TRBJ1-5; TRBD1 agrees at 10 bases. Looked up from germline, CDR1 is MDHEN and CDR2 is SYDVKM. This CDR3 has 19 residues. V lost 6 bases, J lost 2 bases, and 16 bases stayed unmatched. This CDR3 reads CASSSMKGTGAGGNQPQHF. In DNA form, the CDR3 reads TGTGCCAGCAGCTCAATGAAAGGGACAGGGGCAGGCGGCAATCAGCCCCAGCATTTT.

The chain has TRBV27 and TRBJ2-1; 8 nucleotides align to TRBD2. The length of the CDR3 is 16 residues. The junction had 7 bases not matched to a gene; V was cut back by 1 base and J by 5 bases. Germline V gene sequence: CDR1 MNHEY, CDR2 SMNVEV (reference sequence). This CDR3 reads CASSLFAGGQNNEQFF. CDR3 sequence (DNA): TGTGCCAGCAGTTTATTCGCGGGAGGACAAAACAATGAGCAGTTCTTC.

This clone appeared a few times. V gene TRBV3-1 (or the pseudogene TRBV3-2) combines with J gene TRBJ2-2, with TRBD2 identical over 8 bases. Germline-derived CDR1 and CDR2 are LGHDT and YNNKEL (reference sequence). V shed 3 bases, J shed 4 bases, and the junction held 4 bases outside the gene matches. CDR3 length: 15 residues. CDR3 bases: TGTGCCAGCAGCCAGGGCGGGAGGAGCACCGGGGAGCTGTTTTTT. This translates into CASSQGGRSTGELFF.

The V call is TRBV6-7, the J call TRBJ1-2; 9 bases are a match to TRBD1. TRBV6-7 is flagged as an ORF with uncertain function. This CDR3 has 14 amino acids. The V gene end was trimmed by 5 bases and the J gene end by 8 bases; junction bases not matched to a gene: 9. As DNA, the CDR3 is TGTGCCAGCAGTGAGGGACAGGGTTTTTACGGCTACACCTTC. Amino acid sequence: CASSEGQGFYGYTF.

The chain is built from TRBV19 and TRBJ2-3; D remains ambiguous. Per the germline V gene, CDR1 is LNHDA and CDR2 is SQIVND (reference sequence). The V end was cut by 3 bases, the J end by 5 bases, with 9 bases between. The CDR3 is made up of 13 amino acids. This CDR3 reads CASSIGRIDTQYF. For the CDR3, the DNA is TGTGCCAGTAGTATCGGCAGGATAGATACGCAGTATTTT.

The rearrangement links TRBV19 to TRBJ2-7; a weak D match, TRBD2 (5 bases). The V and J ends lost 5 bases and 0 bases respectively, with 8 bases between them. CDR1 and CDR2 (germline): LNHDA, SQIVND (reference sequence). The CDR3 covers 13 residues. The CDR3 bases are TGTGCCAGTAGTGCGGGCCCCTCCTACGAGCAGTACTTC. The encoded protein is CASSAGPSYEQYF.

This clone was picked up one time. The CDR3 nucleotides read TGTGCCAGCAACCCCCCAGGTTTAAACTATGGCTACACCTTC. This encodes CASNPPGLNYGYTF. J is TRBJ1-2 and V is TRBV28; D call uncertain. V dropped 7 bases and J dropped 2 bases, with 14 bases sitting between them. CDR3 size: 14 residues. In germline, CDR1 is MDHEN, CDR2 SYDVKM.

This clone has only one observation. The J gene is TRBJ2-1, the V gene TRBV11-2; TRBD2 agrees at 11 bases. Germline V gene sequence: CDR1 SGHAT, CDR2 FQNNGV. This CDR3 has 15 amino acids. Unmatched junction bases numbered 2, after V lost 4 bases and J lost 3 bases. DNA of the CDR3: TGTGCCAGCAGCTCCGGACTAGCGGGCTACAATGAGCAGTTCTTC. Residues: CASSSGLAGYNEQFF.

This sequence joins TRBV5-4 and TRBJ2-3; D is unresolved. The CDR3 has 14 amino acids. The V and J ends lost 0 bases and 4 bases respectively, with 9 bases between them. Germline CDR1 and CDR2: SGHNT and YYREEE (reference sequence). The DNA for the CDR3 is TGTGCCAGCAGCTTGGGCCCTCCGGCAGATACGCAGTATTTT. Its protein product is CASSLGPPADTQYF.

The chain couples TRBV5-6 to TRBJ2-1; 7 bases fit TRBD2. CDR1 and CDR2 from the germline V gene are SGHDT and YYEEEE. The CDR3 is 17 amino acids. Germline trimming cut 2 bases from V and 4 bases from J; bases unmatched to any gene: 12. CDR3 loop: CASSLHPGAGAYNEQFF. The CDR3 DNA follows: TGTGCCAGCAGCTTACACCCAGGTGCGGGAGCGTACAATGAGCAGTTCTTC.

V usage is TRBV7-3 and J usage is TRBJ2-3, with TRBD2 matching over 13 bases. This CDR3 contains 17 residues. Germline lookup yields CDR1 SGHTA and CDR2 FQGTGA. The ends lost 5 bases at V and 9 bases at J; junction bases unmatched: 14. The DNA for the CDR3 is TGTGCCAGCAGCCCGGGAATCACTAGCGGGAGGGGAGAAACGCAGTATTTT. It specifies CASSPGITSGRGETQYF.

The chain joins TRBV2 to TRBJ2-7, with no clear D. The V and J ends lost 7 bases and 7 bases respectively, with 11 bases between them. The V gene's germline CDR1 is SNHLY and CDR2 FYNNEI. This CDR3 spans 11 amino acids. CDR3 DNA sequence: TGTGCCAGCATGATTGCGTCTGAGCAGTACTTC. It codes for CASMIASEQYF.

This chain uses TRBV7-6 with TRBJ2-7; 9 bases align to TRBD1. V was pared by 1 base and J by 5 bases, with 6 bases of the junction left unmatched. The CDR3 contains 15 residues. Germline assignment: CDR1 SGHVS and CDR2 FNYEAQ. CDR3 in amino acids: CASSLDRDRVNEQYF. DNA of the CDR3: TGTGCCAGCAGCTTAGACCGGGACAGGGTCAACGAGCAGTACTTC.

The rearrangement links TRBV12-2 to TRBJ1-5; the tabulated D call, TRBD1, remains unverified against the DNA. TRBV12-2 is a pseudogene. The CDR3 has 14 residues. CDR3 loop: CASRFTGQGQPQHF. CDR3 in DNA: TGTGCAAGTCGCTTCACGGGACAGGGACAGCCCCAGCATTTT.

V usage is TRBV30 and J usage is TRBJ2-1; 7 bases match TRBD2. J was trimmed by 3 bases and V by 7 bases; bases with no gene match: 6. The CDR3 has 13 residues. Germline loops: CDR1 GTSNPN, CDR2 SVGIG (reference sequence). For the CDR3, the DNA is TGTGCCTTCGGGACTACCGACTACAATGAGCAGTTCTTC. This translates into CAFGTTDYNEQFF.

In DNA, the CDR3 is TGTGCCAGTAGTATAGTCGCGGGACCCTACGAGCAGTACTTC. Translation gives CASSIVAGPYEQYF. The chain uses TRBV19 and TRBJ2-7, with D maybe TRBD2 (6 bases). The CDR3 consists of 14 residues. Germline-derived CDR1 and CDR2 are LNHDA and SQIVND (reference sequence). Trimming pared 1 base from V and 2 bases from J, leaving 9 bases between.

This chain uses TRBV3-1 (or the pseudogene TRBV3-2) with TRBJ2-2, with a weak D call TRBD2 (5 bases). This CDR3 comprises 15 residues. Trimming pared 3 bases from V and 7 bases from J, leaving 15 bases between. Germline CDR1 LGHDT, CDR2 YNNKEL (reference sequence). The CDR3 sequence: CASSHAAAVYGELFF. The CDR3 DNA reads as TGTGCCAGCAGCCATGCAGCGGCTGTGTACGGGGAGCTGTTTTTT.

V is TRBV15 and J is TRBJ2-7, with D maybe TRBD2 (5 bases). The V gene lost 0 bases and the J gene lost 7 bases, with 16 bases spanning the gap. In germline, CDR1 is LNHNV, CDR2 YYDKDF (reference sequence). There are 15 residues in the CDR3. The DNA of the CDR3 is TGTGCCACCAGCAGAGATCCTACGGGGATATCAGAGCAGTACTTC. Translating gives CATSRDPTGISEQYF.

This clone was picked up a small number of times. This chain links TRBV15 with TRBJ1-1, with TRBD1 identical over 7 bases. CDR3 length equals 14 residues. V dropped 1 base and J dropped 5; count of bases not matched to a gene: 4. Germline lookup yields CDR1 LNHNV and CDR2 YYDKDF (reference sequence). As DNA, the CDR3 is TGTGCCACCAGCAGAGCCCCACAGGGGACTGAAGCTTTCTTT. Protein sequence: CATSRAPQGTEAFF. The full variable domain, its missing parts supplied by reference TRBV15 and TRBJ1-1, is DAMVIQNPRYQVTQFGKPVTLSCSQTLNHNVMYWYQQKSSQAPKLLFHYYDKDFNNEADTPDNFQSRRPNTSFCFLDIRSPGLGDTAMYLCATSRAPQGTEAFFGQGTRLTVV.

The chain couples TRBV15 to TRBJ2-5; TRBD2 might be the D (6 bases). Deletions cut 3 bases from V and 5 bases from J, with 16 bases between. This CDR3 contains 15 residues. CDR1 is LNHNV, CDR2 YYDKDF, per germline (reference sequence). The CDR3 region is CATSSASGVGETQYF. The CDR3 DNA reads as TGTGCCACCAGCAGTGCCTCGGGGGTCGGGGAGACCCAGTACTTC. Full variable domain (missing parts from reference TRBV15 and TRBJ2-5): DAMVIQNPRYQVTQFGKPVTLSCSQTLNHNVMYWYQQKSSQAPKLLFHYYDKDFNNEADTPDNFQSRRPNTSFCFLDIRSPGLGDTAMYLCATSSASGVGETQYFGPGTRLLVL.

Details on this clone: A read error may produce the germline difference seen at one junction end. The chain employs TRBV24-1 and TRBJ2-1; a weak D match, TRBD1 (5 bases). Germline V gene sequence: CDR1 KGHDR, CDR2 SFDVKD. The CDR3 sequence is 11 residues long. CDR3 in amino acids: CATSNRTKTLF. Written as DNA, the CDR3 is TGTGCCACCAGTAACCGGACAAAAACCCTCTTC.

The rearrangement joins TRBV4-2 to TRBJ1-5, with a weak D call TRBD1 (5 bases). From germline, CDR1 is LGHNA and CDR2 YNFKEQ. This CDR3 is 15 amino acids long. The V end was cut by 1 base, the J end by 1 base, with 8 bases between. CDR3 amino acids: CASSQGQLSNQPQHF. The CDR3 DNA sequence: TGTGCCAGCAGCCAAGGACAGTTAAGCAATCAGCCCCAGCATTTT.

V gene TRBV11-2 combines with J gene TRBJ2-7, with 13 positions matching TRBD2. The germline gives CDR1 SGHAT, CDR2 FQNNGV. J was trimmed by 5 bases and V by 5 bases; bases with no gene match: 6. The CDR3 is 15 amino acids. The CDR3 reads CASSPFGLAGDEQYF. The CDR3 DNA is TGTGCCAGCAGCCCGTTCGGACTAGCGGGAGACGAGCAGTACTTC. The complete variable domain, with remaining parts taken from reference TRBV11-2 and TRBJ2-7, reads EAGVAQSPRYKIIEKRQSVAFWCNPISGHATLYWYQQILGQGPKLLIQFQNNGVVDDSQLPKDRFSAERLKGVDSTLKIQPAKLEDSAVYLCASSPFGLAGDEQYFGPGTRLTVT.

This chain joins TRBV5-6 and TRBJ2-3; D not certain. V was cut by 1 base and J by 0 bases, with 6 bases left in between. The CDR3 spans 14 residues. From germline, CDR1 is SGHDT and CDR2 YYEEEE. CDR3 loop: CASSLSSSTDTQYF. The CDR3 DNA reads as TGTGCCAGCAGCTTGAGTAGCAGCACAGATACGCAGTATTTT.

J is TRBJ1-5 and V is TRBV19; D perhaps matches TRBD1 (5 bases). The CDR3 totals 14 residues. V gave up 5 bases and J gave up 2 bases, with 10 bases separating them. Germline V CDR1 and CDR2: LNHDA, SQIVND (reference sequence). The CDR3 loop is CASSYGGGNQPQHF. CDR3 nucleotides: TGTGCCAGTAGTTACGGGGGTGGCAATCAGCCCCAGCATTTT.